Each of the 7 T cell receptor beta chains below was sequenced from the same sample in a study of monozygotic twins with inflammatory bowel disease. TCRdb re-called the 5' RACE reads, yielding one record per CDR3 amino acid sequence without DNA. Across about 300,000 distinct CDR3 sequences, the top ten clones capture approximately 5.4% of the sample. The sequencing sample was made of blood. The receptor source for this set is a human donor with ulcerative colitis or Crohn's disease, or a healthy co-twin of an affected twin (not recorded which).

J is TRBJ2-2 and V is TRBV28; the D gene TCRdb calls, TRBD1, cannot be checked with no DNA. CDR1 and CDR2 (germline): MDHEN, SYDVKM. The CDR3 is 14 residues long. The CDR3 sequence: CASGQDPNTGELFF.

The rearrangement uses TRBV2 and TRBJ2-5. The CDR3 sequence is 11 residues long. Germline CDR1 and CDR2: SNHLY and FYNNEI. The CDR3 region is CASSEEETQYF.

The CDR3 loop reads CASSLARRESGYEQYF. The chain combines TRBV7-8 with TRBJ2-7; TCRdb gives TRBD1 as the D gene, but with no DNA this cannot be confirmed. Germline V gene lookup returns CDR1 SGHVS and CDR2 FQNEAQ. The CDR3 sequence is 16 residues long.

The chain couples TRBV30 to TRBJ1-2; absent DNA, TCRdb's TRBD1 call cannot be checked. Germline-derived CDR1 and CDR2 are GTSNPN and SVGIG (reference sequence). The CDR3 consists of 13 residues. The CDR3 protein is CAWSVDRNYGYTF.

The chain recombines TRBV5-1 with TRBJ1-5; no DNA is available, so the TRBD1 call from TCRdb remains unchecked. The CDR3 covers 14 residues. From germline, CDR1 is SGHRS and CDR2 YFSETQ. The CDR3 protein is CASSLEGGSQPQHF.

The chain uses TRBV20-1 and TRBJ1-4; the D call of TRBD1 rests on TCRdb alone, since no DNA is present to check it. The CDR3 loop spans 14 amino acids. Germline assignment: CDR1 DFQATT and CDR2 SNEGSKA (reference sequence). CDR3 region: CSASAGPSAEKLFF.

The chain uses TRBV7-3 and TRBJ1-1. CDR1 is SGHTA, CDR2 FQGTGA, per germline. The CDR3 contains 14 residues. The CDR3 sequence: CASSQNGVGTEAFF.